Below, 22 T cell receptor beta chains from the same sample are listed, as sequenced in a study of T cell responses to AZD1222 COVID-19 vaccine (dated by TCRdb to the early 2020s). The meaning of the sample's time point label: baseline before first vaccination. Sample treatment or condition, as interpreted from the label and publication: meningococcal conjugate vaccine given as trial control. Libraries were built with the immunoSEQ multiplex PCR assay. TCRdb holds this immuneACCESS table with in-frame rearrangements only. Some clones are missing; in checked studies, unresolved V genes explain under half, and the rest has no known cause. The table for this sample lists about 100,000 clones; around 87% of them were counted only once. The biggest ten clones account for 4% to 4.5% of the sample. The specimen was peripheral blood, collected on day 0 of MenACWY control vaccination. The receptor set was obtained from an adult in good health.

The chain employs TRBV7-2 and TRBJ1-2; no reliable D call. CDR1 is SGHTA, CDR2 FQGNSA, per germline. CDR3 length equals 14 residues. Trimming removed 3 bases at V and 6 bases at J, with 14 bases between. CDR3 residues: CASSFSSDTHGYTF. The CDR3 region has the DNA TGTGCCAGCAGCTTTTCGTCCGACACACATGGCTACACCTTC.

J is TRBJ1-5 and V is TRBV28; tentatively, D is TRBD1 (5 bases). This CDR3 has 15 amino acids. Looked up from germline, CDR1 is MDHEN and CDR2 is SYDVKM. V lost 3 bases and J 5 bases, leaving 14 bases between the germline ends. CDR3 region: CASSLFGAGDQPQHF. The CDR3 DNA reads TGTGCCAGCAGTTTGTTCGGGGCCGGGGATCAGCCCCAGCATTTT.

The CDR3, as DNA: TGCGCCAGCAGCTTCAAGGGGGACTATGGCTACACCTTC. It codes for CASSFKGDYGYTF. The chain has TRBV5-1 and TRBJ1-2; perhaps TRBD1 as D (6 bases). Germline CDR1 reads SGHRS; CDR2 reads YFSETQ. V was shortened by 2 bases and J by 3 bases, with 8 bases between the two germline ends. The length of the CDR3 is 13 residues.

The sample holds one count of this clone. The chain recombines TRBV9 with TRBJ1-5; D is unclear. The length of the CDR3 is 13 residues. The V gene's germline CDR1 is SGDLS and CDR2 YYNGEE. V was shortened by 0 bases and J by 1 base, with 2 bases between the two germline ends. The CDR3 here is CASSVESNQPQHF. The CDR3 DNA follows: TGTGCCAGCAGCGTAGAAAGCAATCAGCCCCAGCATTTT.

This sequence joins TRBV10-3 and TRBJ2-7, with no clear D. The CDR3 runs 15 residues. The germline V gene encodes CDR1 ENHRY and CDR2 SYGVKD. V was pared by 2 bases and J by 1 base, with 12 bases between. The CDR3 nucleotides are TGTGCCATCAGTGAGACTTCTATGCTGTCCTACGAGCAGTACTTC. It yields the protein CAISETSMLSYEQYF.

The V gene is TRBV9, the J gene TRBJ2-1; a weak D match, TRBD2 (6 bases). The CDR3 totals 14 residues. Trimming removed 0 bases from V and 4 bases from J, with 8 bases in between. Germline CDR1 SGDLS, CDR2 YYNGEE. In DNA, the CDR3 is TGTGCCAGCAGCGTAGGGGGACTTTACAATGAGCAGTTCTTC. Its protein product is CASSVGGLYNEQFF.

This chain joins TRBV30 and TRBJ1-2; 10 positions agree with TRBD1. The CDR3 length is 15 residues. Germline trimming cut 4 bases from V and 5 bases from J; bases unmatched to any gene: 10. Germline values: CDR1 GTSNPN, CDR2 SVGIG (reference sequence). The CDR3 DNA reads TGTGCCTGGATCCAAACCCCGGACAGGGGGTATGGCTACACCTTC. It codes for CAWIQTPDRGYGYTF.

This clone showed up just a few times. CDR3 sequence reads: CASSLGEGVYGYTF. CDR3 sequence (DNA): TGTGCCAGCAGTTTAGGGGAAGGGGTCTATGGCTACACCTTC. The chain recombines TRBV28 with TRBJ1-2; D is perhaps TRBD1 (5 bases). Trimming cost V 2 bases and J 4 bases, with 11 bases left between them. This CDR3 region has 14 residues. Germline V gene sequence: CDR1 MDHEN, CDR2 SYDVKM.

This clone was counted only a few times. The chain combines TRBV3-1 (or the pseudogene TRBV3-2) with TRBJ2-7; perhaps TRBD1 as D (6 bases). Germline V gene sequence: CDR1 LGHDT, CDR2 YNNKEL (reference sequence). Trimming stripped 5 bases from V and 2 bases from J, with 16 bases between. This CDR3 is 15 amino acids long. CDR3 region: CASSTGYPPAYEQYF. The CDR3 nucleotides are TGTGCCAGCAGCACAGGGTACCCCCCGGCCTACGAGCAGTACTTC.

This clone was seen more than once but under ten times. This chain links TRBV5-5 with TRBJ2-7; D may be TRBD1 (6 bases). Germline CDR1 is SGHKS and CDR2 is YYEKEE (reference sequence). The CDR3 spans 14 residues. V gave up 3 bases and J gave up 7 bases, with 17 bases separating them. CDR3 nucleotide sequence: TGTGCCAGCAGCTCCGGGACACCTTTTCGGGAGCAGTACTTC. It yields the protein CASSSGTPFREQYF.

V and J are TRBV5-5 and TRBJ1-1, with D tentatively TRBD1 (5 bases). The V gene lost 4 bases and the J gene lost 4 bases, with 11 bases spanning the gap. There are 13 residues in the CDR3. From germline, CDR1 is SGHKS and CDR2 YYEKEE (reference sequence). CDR3 sequence reads: CASSLLGGTEAFF. In nucleotides, the CDR3 is TGTGCCAGCAGCCTTCTGGGGGGCACTGAAGCTTTCTTT.

In its sample, this clone was seen once. This chain uses TRBV11-2 with TRBJ2-3, with 7 bases aligning to TRBD2. With 3 bases clipped from V and 6 bases from J, the junction kept 6 bases outside the gene matches. Germline V CDR1 and CDR2: SGHAT, FQNNGV. The CDR3 runs 14 residues. CDR3 nucleotide sequence: TGTGCCAGCAGCTTCAGCGGGGAAGGTGATACGCAGTATTTT. Residues: CASSFSGEGDTQYF.

A single count supports this clone. The CDR3 loop reads CASSLGGANVLTF. The CDR3 nucleotides are TGTGCCAGCAGTTTAGGTGGGGCCAACGTCCTGACTTTC. J is TRBJ2-6 and V is TRBV27; no firm D call. The CDR3 sequence is 13 residues long. Per the germline V gene, CDR1 is MNHEY and CDR2 is SMNVEV (reference sequence). V lost 2 bases and J lost 3, with 2 bases in between.

The chain combines TRBV5-4 with TRBJ1-6; TRBD1 agrees at 10 bases. The CDR3 is made up of 14 amino acids. The junction had 3 bases not matched to a gene; V was cut back by 4 bases and J by 8 bases. CDR1 and CDR2 (germline): SGHNT, YYREEE (reference sequence). CDR3 sequence (DNA): TGTGCCAGCAGCCGAGGACAGGGGGATTCACCCCTCCACTTT. Protein sequence: CASSRGQGDSPLHF.

V and J are TRBV25-1 and TRBJ2-1; D gene ambiguous. CDR1 and CDR2 (germline): MGHDK, SYGVNS. V was cut by 3 bases and J by 6 bases, with 15 bases left in between. CDR3 length: 15 residues. CDR3 DNA: TGTGCCAGCAGTGATCAGGAGTACGTCTCCAATGAGCAGTTCTTC. This translates into CASSDQEYVSNEQFF.

This clone occurred once. J is TRBJ1-1 and V is TRBV30, with D tentatively TRBD1 (5 bases). Deletions cut 3 bases from V and 5 bases from J, with 16 bases between. The CDR3 runs to 14 residues. Germline CDR1 GTSNPN, CDR2 SVGIG (reference sequence). The CDR3 here is CAWSFGRRVTEAFF. The CDR3 bases are TGTGCCTGGAGCTTCGGCCGCAGGGTAACTGAAGCTTTCTTT.

The chain employs TRBV21-1 and TRBJ1-1. TRBV21-1 is a listed pseudogene. This CDR3 spans 16 amino acids. The CDR3 region is CASRNPRAGQNTEAFF. The CDR3 coding sequence is TGTGCCAGCAGAAATCCGCGGGCAGGACAGAACACTGAAGCTTTCTTT.

The chain combines TRBV7-2 with TRBJ2-2, with 7 bases matching TRBD1. This CDR3 is built from 16 residues. V lost 3 bases to trimming and J lost 6 bases; unmatched junction nucleotides: 10. Germline V gene sequence: CDR1 SGHTA, CDR2 FQGNSA. The CDR3 here is CASSLRQTGWAGELFF. The CDR3 coding sequence is TGTGCCAGCAGCTTGCGCCAGACAGGGTGGGCCGGGGAGCTGTTTTTT.

The J gene is TRBJ2-2, the V gene TRBV9; 7 nucleotides line up with TRBD2. V lost 7 bases and J lost 5; bases outside the gene matches: 11. The CDR3 consists of 15 residues. Looked up from germline, CDR1 is SGDLS and CDR2 is YYNGEE. Here the CDR3 reads CASLRAGVGTGELFF. The CDR3 DNA sequence: TGTGCCAGCCTTAGGGCGGGAGTAGGAACCGGGGAGCTGTTTTTT.

This chain uses TRBV4-3 with TRBJ1-2; D uncertain. This CDR3 contains 15 residues. The germline CDR1 and CDR2 sequences are LGHNA and YSLEER. V was clipped by 0 bases and J by 4 bases, with 12 bases between them. The CDR3 protein is CASSQDRAGFYGYTF. CDR3 DNA: TGCGCCAGCAGCCAAGATCGGGCGGGCTTCTATGGCTACACCTTC.

This clone has just a few counts. J is TRBJ2-7 and V is TRBV6-1, with TRBD2 as a possible D gene (5 bases). The V gene lost 2 bases and the J gene lost 2 bases, with 13 bases spanning the gap. The CDR3 is 15 amino acids. The germline V gene encodes CDR1 MNHNS and CDR2 SASEGT. CDR3 protein: CASSETPTLAYEQYF. CDR3 bases: TGTGCCAGCAGTGAAACCCCTACACTAGCCTACGAGCAGTACTTC.

The chain couples TRBV27 to TRBJ1-6; 9 bases are a match to TRBD1. The CDR3 covers 16 residues. Germline V CDR1 and CDR2: MNHEY, SMNVEV (reference sequence). Trimming took 5 bases from V and 10 from J; bases not matched to a gene: 12. The CDR3 nucleotides read TGTGCCAGCAGTACCCTACCGGGACAGGGAGGATCACCCCTCCACTTT. Translation: CASSTLPGQGGSPLHF.